This T cell receptor beta chain emerged from a study of OX40 agonist ivuxolimab in advanced cancers. Measured with immunoSEQ multiplex PCR; TCRdb has only the in-frame clones, and not every one. The sample lists about 69,000 clones, 80% to 85% occurring once. V lost 5 bases and J 0 bases, leaving 11 bases between the germline ends. The CDR3 consists of 15 residues. The germline CDR1 and CDR2 sequences are SEHNR and FQNEAQ (reference sequence). Sequences were derived from CD4+ or CD8+ T cells sorted from blood, sampled in a trial of the OX40 agonist ivuxolimab. The V gene is TRBV7-9, the J gene TRBJ1-3; D is ambiguous. The receptor was derived from an adult with an advanced solid tumor such as melanoma, head and neck, liver or kidney cancer. The DNA of the CDR3 is TGTGCCAGCAGCCCCCAGCCTTCCTCTGGAAACACCATATATTTT. Translated, it gives CASSPQPSSGNTIYF.